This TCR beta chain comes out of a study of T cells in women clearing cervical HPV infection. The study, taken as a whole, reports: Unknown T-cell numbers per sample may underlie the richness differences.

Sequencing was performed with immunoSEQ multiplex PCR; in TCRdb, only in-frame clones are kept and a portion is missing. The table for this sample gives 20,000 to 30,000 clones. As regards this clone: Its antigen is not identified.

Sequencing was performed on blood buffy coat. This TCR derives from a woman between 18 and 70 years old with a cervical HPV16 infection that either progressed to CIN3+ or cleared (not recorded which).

CDR3: CASSPDRAGGYTF. The CDR3 bases that were read are TGTGCCAGTAGCCCGGACAGGGCGGGTGGC. The chain is built from TRBV19 and TRBJ1-2, with 8 nucleotides matching TRBD1. Coverage ceases 3 residues before the CDR3 finishes, and the germline J gene fills in the end. The CDR3 totals 13 residues. CDR1 LNHDA and CDR2 SQIVND come from the germline V gene (reference sequence). V lost 6 bases to trimming and J lost 7 bases; unmatched junction nucleotides: 7.